This T cell receptor beta chain is from a study of CD8+ T cells in alopecia areata. cDNA serving as the sequencing template came from extracted, reverse transcribed RNA. The data were produced by immunoSEQ multiplex PCR, yet TCRdb's version contains in-frame clones alone and is incomplete. The repertoire holds just over 150,000 clones, with around 50% as singletons. With 3 bases removed from V and 2 bases from J, the gap between germline ends came to 11 bases. This CDR3 comprises 14 residues. In germline, CDR1 is SGHRS, CDR2 YFSETQ. As to this clone: The antigen is unknown.

Overall study results and limits: Patients displayed less clarity in TCR sharing than mice, a finding possibly related to HLA.

Collection of lesional scalp punch biopsies and peripheral blood was performed in alopecia areata patients. It was from PBMCs that CD4+ and CD8+ T cells were sorted. This chain connects TRBV5-1 to TRBJ1-2; D possibly corresponds to TRBD1 (5 bases). The sequencing here drew on CD8+ T cells sorted from blood, taken at week 0. This clonotype was sampled from a human donor with alopecia areata. CDR3 residues: CASSWDLSNYGYTF. DNA for the CDR3: TGCGCCAGCAGCTGGGACCTGTCCAACTATGGCTACACCTTC. Full variable domain (outside the CDR3, taken from reference TRBV5-1 and TRBJ1-2): KAGVTQTPRYLIKTRGQQVTLSCSPISGHRSVSWYQQTPGQGLQFLFEYFSETQRNKGNFPGRFSGRQFSNSRSEMNVSTLELGDSALYLCASSWDLSNYGYTFGSGTRLTVV.